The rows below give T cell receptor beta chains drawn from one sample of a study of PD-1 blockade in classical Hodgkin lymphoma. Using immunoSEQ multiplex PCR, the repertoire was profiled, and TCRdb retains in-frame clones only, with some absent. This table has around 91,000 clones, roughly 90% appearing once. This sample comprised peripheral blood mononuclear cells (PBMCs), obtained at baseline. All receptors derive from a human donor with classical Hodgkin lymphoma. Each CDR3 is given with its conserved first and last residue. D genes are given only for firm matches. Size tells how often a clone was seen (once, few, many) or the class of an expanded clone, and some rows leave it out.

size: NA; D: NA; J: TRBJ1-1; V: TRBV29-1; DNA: TGCAGCGCCATGGATGGGCGGACTGAAGCTTTCTTT; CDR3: CSAMDGRTEAFF
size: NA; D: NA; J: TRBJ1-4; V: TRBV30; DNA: TGTGCCTGGAGTGGGGGAGGAGCCTTTGGGATATCGCGTGAAAAACTGTTTTTT; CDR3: CAWSGGGAFGISREKLFF
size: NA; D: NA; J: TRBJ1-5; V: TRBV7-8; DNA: TGTGCCAGCAGCTTAGACCGGACGCCGAATCAGCCCCAGCATTTT; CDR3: CASSLDRTPNQPQHF
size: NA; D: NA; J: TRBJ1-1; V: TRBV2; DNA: TGTGCCAGCAGTGTTAAAGGGTGGAGCAGCCCTTGGACTGAAGCTTTCTTT; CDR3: CASSVKGWSSPWTEAFF
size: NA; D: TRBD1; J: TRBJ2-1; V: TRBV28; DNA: TGTGCCAGCAGTTTATTCCGGGACAGTAACAATGAGCAGTTCTTC; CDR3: CASSLFRDSNNEQFF
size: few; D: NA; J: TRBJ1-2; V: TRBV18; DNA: TGTGCCAGCTCACCGAACAGGGAACATGGCTACACCTTC; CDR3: CASSPNREHGYTF
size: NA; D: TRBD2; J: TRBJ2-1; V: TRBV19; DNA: TGTGCCAGTAGTATAGGGGCTAGCGGGAGGGCCTACAATGAGCAGTTCTTC; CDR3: CASSIGASGRAYNEQFF
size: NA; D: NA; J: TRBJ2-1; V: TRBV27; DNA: TGTGCCAGCAGTTTAGAAAGCTCCTACAATGAGCAGTTCTTC; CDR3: CASSLESSYNEQFF
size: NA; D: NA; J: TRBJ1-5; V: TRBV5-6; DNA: TGTGCCAGCAGCTGGGGGCAAAATAGCAATCAGCCCCAGCATTTT; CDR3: CASSWGQNSNQPQHF
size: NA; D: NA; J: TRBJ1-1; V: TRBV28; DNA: TGTGCCAGCAGATCCCCCTGGGGGCCGAACACTGAAGCTTTCTTT; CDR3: CASRSPWGPNTEAFF
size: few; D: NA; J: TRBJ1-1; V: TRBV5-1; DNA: TGCGCCAGCAGCTTGGCTGGGGATCGCACTGAAGCTTTCTTT; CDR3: CASSLAGDRTEAFF
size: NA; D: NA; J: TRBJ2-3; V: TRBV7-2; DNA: TGTGCCAGCAGCTTAGCCCATTCTTATAGCACAGATACGCAGTATTTT; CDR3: CASSLAHSYSTDTQYF
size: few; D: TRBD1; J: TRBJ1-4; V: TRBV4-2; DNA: TGTGCCAGCAGCCCGAAGGAGACAGGGGGCTGGGAAAAACTGTTTTTT; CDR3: CASSPKETGGWEKLFF
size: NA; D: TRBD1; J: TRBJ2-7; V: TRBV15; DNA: TGTGCCACCACGCGGGACAGGGGTTCCCCCTACGAGCAGTACTTC; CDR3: CATTRDRGSPYEQYF
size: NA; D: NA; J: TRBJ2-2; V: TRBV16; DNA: TGTGCCAGCAGCCGATCCTCAGGGGTCACCGGGGAGCTGTTTTTT; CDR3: CASSRSSGVTGELFF
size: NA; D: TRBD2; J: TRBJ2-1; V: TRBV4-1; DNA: TGCGCCAGCAGCCAAGAAGGGACTAGGCGAGGGGAGCAGTTCTTC; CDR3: CASSQEGTRRGEQFF
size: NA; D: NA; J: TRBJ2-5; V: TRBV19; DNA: TGTGCCAGTAGTATTCGGGACACACACCAAGAGACCCAGTACTTC; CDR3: CASSIRDTHQETQYF
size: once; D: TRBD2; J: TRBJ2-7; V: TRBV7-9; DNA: TGTGCCAGCAGCCATGGTAATGGGCGGGAGAGAGCCTACGAGCAGTACTTC; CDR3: CASSHGNGRERAYEQYF
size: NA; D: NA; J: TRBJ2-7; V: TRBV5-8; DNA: TGTGCCAGCAGCTTGGCTGCAGGGACGGGAGAGCAGTACTTC; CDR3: CASSLAAGTGEQYF
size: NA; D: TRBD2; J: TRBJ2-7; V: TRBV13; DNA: TGTGCCAGCAGCTTAGGACTAGCGGGAACCCCCTCATCCTACGAGCAGTACTTC; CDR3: CASSLGLAGTPSSYEQYF
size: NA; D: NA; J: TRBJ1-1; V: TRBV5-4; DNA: TGTGCCAGCAGCGTACTTTCCGCACCGGGACAACGGAACACTGAAGCTTTCTTT; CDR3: CASSVLSAPGQRNTEAFF
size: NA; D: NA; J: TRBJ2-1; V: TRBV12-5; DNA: TGTGCTAGTGGCCGCCTCCGGGACTCCGAGCAGTTCTTC; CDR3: CASGRLRDSEQFF
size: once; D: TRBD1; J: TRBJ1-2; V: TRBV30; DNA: TGTGCCTGGAGTTCGGGACAGCCGCATGGCTACACCTTC; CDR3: CAWSSGQPHGYTF
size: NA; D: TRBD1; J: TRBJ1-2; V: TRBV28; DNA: TGTGCCAGCCGTAGACAGGGCCCCCGTGGCTACACCTTC; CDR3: CASRRQGPRGYTF
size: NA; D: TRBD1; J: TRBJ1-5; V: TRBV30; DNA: TGTGCCTGGGCCGGGACAGGGGTGCGACAGCCCCAGCATTTT; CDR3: CAWAGTGVRQPQHF
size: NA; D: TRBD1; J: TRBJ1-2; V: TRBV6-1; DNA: TGTGCCAGCAGTGAAGCGCTTCACAGGGCAGGGGGACGCTACACCTTC; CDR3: CASSEALHRAGGRYTF
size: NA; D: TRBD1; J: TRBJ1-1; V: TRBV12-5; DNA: TGTGCTAGTGGTTCCAGGGACAGGGACCCGAACACTGAAGCTTTCTTT; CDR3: CASGSRDRDPNTEAFF
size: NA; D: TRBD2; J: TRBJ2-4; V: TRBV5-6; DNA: TGTGCCAGCAGCCGACTAGCGGAAAACATTCAGTACTTC; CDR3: CASSRLAENIQYF
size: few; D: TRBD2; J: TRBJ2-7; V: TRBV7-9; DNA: TGTGCCAGCAGCTCGGGGGGGCGCTACGAGCAGTACTTC; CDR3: CASSSGGRYEQYF
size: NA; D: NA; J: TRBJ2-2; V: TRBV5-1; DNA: TGCGCCAGCGGGGGAGGAACGAACACCGGGGAGCTGTTTTTT; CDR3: CASGGGTNTGELFF
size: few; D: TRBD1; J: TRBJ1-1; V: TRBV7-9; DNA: TGTGCCAGCAGCCCAGGACAGGGAGAGGACACTGAAGCTTTCTTT; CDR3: CASSPGQGEDTEAFF
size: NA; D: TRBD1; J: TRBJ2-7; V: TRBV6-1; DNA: TGTGCCAGCAGCCCCGGGACAGGGGAACCCTACGAGCAGTACTTC; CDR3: CASSPGTGEPYEQYF
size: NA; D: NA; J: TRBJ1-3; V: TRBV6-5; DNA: TGTGCCAGCAGTTATACAGGGAGCTCTGGAAACACCATATATTTT; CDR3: CASSYTGSSGNTIYF
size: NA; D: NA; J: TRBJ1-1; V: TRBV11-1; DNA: TGTGCCAGCAGCCTCGAAATGAACACTGAAGCTTTCTTT; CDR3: CASSLEMNTEAFF
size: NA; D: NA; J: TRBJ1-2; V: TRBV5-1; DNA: TGCGCCAGCGGCTCTCCTATGGGCAACTATGGCTACACCTTC; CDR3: CASGSPMGNYGYTF
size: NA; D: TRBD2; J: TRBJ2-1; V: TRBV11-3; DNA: TGTGCCAGCAGCTTAGATGGGCTAGCGGGAGCCTCCGATGAGCAGTTCTTC; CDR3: CASSLDGLAGASDEQFF
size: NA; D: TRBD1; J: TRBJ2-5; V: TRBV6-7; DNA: TGTGCCAGCAGTTACTCGGACAGGGACCCAAAGGAGGGGGAGACCCAGTACTTC; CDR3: CASSYSDRDPKEGETQYF
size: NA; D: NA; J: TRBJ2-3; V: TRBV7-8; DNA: TGTGCCAGCAGCCCCCACCAGGGACCGACAGATACGCAGTATTTT; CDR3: CASSPHQGPTDTQYF
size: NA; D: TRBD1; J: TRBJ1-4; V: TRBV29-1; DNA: TGCAGCGTGGGGGTGGGACAGGGGTTGAAAGTCAATGAAAAACTGTTTTTT; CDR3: CSVGVGQGLKVNEKLFF
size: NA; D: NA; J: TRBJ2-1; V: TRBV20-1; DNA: TGCAGTGCTCTAAGGAACAATGAGCAGTTCTTC; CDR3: CSALRNNEQFF